Sequencing of this T cell receptor (beta chain) was carried out in a study of blood T cells in healthy people across ages. Study results and caveats: Unknown CMV status may confound age-related changes in expanded clones.

About this clonotype itself: What it recognizes is unknown.

It was with a sample-barcoded 5' primer and a J-beta primer mix that a second PCR of roughly 6 to 12 cycles was run. TCRdb re-called the 5' RACE reads with MiXCR, one entry per CDR3 protein. The table records about 670,000 distinct CDR3 sequences, approximately 40% of them present only once. Input material: blood. The source of this sequence is a man at least 80 years old in good health.

The CDR3 loop is CAISGDTLETQYF. The CDR3 nucleotides are TGTGCCATCTCCGGGGACACACTTGAGACCCAGTACTTC. The chain employs TRBV10-3 and TRBJ2-5; D might be TRBD1 (6 bases). CDR1 and CDR2 (germline): ENHRY, SYGVKD. The germline V and J ends were trimmed by 8 bases and 5 bases, with 15 bases remaining between them. The CDR3 has 13 residues.